The present T cell receptor (beta chain) was sequenced within a study of T-cell reconstitution after alpha-beta-depleted transplantation in children. Findings of the study overall: As was reported, about two months after transplant, alpha-beta T cells came from several hundred expanded graft clones. Newly generated T cells supplied most T-cell counts and diversity one year post-transplant.

Trimming pared 1 base from V and 2 bases from J, leaving 9 bases between. The germline V gene has CDR1 MGHRA and CDR2 YSYEKL. The CDR3 runs to 15 residues. Concerning this clonotype itself: Its specificity is unknown.

TCRbeta library construction was performed incorporating unique molecular identifiers. Using its own MiXCR run on the PCR reads, TCRdb lists one record per CDR3 protein. There are about 980,000 distinct CDR3 sequences in the sample; roughly 29% occur only once, and 28% lies in the top ten. This specimen was PBMCs, mostly from graft donor cells, taken 360 days after TCRalphabeta/CD19-depleted stem cell transplant. The chain couples TRBV4-1 to TRBJ1-5, with D perhaps TRBD1 (5 bases). This receptor was obtained from a boy under two years old who had a stem cell transplant for SCID, so the T cells may come from the graft donor. CDR3 sequence: CASSQVSGRNQPQHF. The CDR3 nucleotides read TGCGCCAGCAGCCAAGTCTCGGGGCGCAATCAGCCCCAGCATTTT.